This is a list of T cell receptor beta chains from one sample in a study of cytomegalovirus exposure and HLA in healthy donors. The data were produced by immunoSEQ multiplex PCR, yet TCRdb's version contains in-frame clones alone and is incomplete. The sample yields over 110,000 clones, 78% seen once. Sequencing input: PBMCs. Receptors were obtained from a woman aged 40 to 50 in good health and CMV-seropositive. Each CDR3 is given with its conserved first and last residue. Fields, in order: V gene, J gene, D gene, clone size, CDR3 DNA, CDR3 protein. The D gene is left open where the match is weak. Expanded clones are given a class, and other clones once, few, many or no size at all.

>TRBV6-1|TRBJ2-7|TRBD2|NA
TGTGCCAGCAGTGAAGCCTCTGGCGGGTCCCCACGCGGGGGCTTC
CASSEASGGSPRGGF
>TRBV19|TRBJ1-1|TRBD1|NA
TGTGCCAGTAGTATAGCCCGGGGGACAGTGAACACTGAAGCTTTCTTT
CASSIARGTVNTEAFF
>TRBV7-9|TRBJ2-5|TRBD2|once
TGTGCCAGCAGCTTGTTGGGACTAGCGGGAGGAGAGACCCAGTACTTC
CASSLLGLAGGETQYF
>TRBV6-5|TRBJ1-2|NA|NA
TGTGCCAGCAGTCTAGGGACATCAGGGTGGTACACCTTC
CASSLGTSGWYTF
>TRBV7-9|TRBJ1-2|TRBD1|NA
TGTGCCAGCAGCTTAGGACAGGGATCTTATGGCTACACCTTC
CASSLGQGSYGYTF
>TRBV6-1|TRBJ2-5|TRBD2|NA
TGTGCCAGCAGCCCTAGCGGGAGCGGAAAGACCCAGTACTTC
CASSPSGSGKTQYF
>TRBV10-3|TRBJ1-2|TRBD1|once
TGTGCCATCAGTGACCCAGCGACAGGGGATAAAAACTATGGCTACACCTTC
CAISDPATGDKNYGYTF
>TRBV7-9|TRBJ2-3|TRBD2|NA
TGTGCCAGCAGCAAGACCGGGACTAGCGGACCCACAGATACGCAGTATTTT
CASSKTGTSGPTDTQYF
>TRBV5-1|TRBJ2-5|TRBD1|NA
TGCGCCAGCATCGTGGACAGGGCCAAAGAGACCCAGTACTTC
CASIVDRAKETQYF
>TRBV9|TRBJ2-7|TRBD2|NA
TGTGCCAGCAGCGTTAGCGGGAGGGCTGACGAGCAGTACTTC
CASSVSGRADEQYF
>TRBV18|TRBJ1-1|NA|once
TGTGCCAGCTCACCAGGGGAGGACACTGAAGCTTTCTTT
CASSPGEDTEAFF
>TRBV2|TRBJ1-5|NA|NA
TGTGCCAGCAGCGGCGAGGGGGGCAATCAGCCCCAGCATTTT
CASSGEGGNQPQHF
>TRBV11-3|TRBJ2-5|TRBD2|NA
TGTGCCAGCAGTTATCTAGCGGGAGGTCACGAGACCCAGTACTTC
CASSYLAGGHETQYF
>TRBV5-1|TRBJ1-2|TRBD1|NA
TGCGCCAGCAGCCCTAACACTAGAGACAGGGTGCATGGCTACACCTTC
CASSPNTRDRVHGYTF
>TRBV19|TRBJ1-1|TRBD1|NA
TGTGCCAGTAGTACCTGGGACAGGATGAACACTGAAGCTTTCTTT
CASSTWDRMNTEAFF
>TRBV19|TRBJ2-5|TRBD2|once
TGTGCCAGTAGTATAGGGGCGGGAGGGGCGGAGACCCAGTACTTC
CASSIGAGGAETQYF
>TRBV9|TRBJ2-7|TRBD2|NA
TGTGCCAGCAGCGTAGCGTCTAGCGGGACCCACGAGCAGTACTTC
CASSVASSGTHEQYF
>TRBV6-6|TRBJ1-3|NA|NA
TGTGCCAGCAGTCAAAACACCATATATTTT
CASSQNTIYF
>TRBV4-2|TRBJ2-1|TRBD2|NA
TGTGCCACAACCACCGGGACTAGCGGGAGTGGTGAGCAGTTCTTC
CATTTGTSGSGEQFF
>TRBV4-2|TRBJ2-3|TRBD2|NA
TGTGCCAGCAGCCAAGCCTTGGCTAGCGGGAACCCAGATACGCAGTATTTT
CASSQALASGNPDTQYF
>TRBV6-5|TRBJ2-2|TRBD2|NA
TGTGCCAGCAGTTACTCGACTAGCGGCAACACCGGGGAGCTGTTTTTT
CASSYSTSGNTGELFF
>TRBV5-1|TRBJ2-1|TRBD2|NA
TGCGCCAGCAGCTTGGCGACTAGCGGGTTCTACAATGAGCAGTTCTTC
CASSLATSGFYNEQFF
>TRBV4-1|TRBJ2-5|NA|NA
TGCGCCAGCAGCCTCGCAGGGGGCGGGAGAGAGACCCAGTACTTC
CASSLAGGGRETQYF
>TRBV10-2|TRBJ1-1|NA|NA
TGCGCCAGCTGCGGGGCTGGTTACACTGAAGCTTTCTTT
CASCGAGYTEAFF
>TRBV11-2|TRBJ1-1|TRBD1|once
TGTGCCAGCAGCTCCCGACCTTTGACAGGGTGGAACACTGAAGCTTTCTTT
CASSSRPLTGWNTEAFF
>TRBV5-1|TRBJ2-3|TRBD1|NA
TGCGCCAGCAGCACAACCGGGACAGGGGGGACGCAGTATTTT
CASSTTGTGGTQYF
>TRBV5-6|TRBJ1-1|NA|NA
TGTGCCAGCAGCTTGGGACAATTTGAAGCTTTCTTT
CASSLGQFEAFF
>TRBV6-6|TRBJ2-7|NA|many
TGTGCCAGCAGTTATCGCCGGGGAGGCTCCTACGAGCAGTACTTC
CASSYRRGGSYEQYF
>TRBV7-9|TRBJ1-5|TRBD1|NA
TGTGCCAGCAGCCCCGGGACAGCCATTCCCCAGCATTTT
CASSPGTAIPQHF
>TRBV9|TRBJ2-7|NA|NA
TGTGCCAGCAGCCTTCAGGCCGGGGTGACCTACGAGCAGTACTTC
CASSLQAGVTYEQYF
>TRBV2|TRBJ1-1|TRBD1|NA
TGTGCCAGCAGTGGCATTACCAGGGGGACTGAAGCTTTCTTT
CASSGITRGTEAFF
>TRBV5-4|TRBJ1-2|TRBD1|NA
TGTGCCAGCAGCTTCCCGGGACAGATTTATGGCTACACCTTC
CASSFPGQIYGYTF
>TRBV19|TRBJ1-5|TRBD1|NA
TGTGCCAGTAGTAGGACAGGGGGTATAAGCAATCAGCCCCAGCATTTT
CASSRTGGISNQPQHF
>TRBV18|TRBJ2-3|NA|NA
TGTGCCAGCTCACCATTGGGCGGGGAAGAAGACACAGATACGCAGTATTTT
CASSPLGGEEDTDTQYF
>TRBV5-5|TRBJ1-1|TRBD1|NA
TGTGCCAGCAGCTTGAGGTCAGGGACAGTGAACACTGAAGCTTTCTTT
CASSLRSGTVNTEAFF
>TRBV19|TRBJ1-3|NA|few
TGTGCCAGTAGTATAGTCCGAACTTACTCTGGAAACACCATATATTTT
CASSIVRTYSGNTIYF
>TRBV5-1|TRBJ2-1|TRBD2|few
TGCGCCAGCAGCTTGGTAGCGGGAGGGGGATACCGGGAGCAGTTCTTC
CASSLVAGGGYREQFF